This entry lists 2 T cell receptor beta chains sequenced from one sample in a study of T cell responses to AZD1222 COVID-19 vaccine. The assay was immunoSEQ multiplex PCR, and TCRdb's table has in-frame clones only and misses some. The data show about 210,000 clones, 92% seen once. The input for sequencing was peripheral blood, taken on day 0 of AZD1222 vaccination. Every receptor here comes from an adult in good health.

The chain joins TRBV27 to TRBJ2-3; the match to TRBD2 covers 10 bases. Germline CDR1 is MNHEY and CDR2 is SMNVEV (reference sequence). Losses at the gene ends were 7 bases for V and 1 base for J; bases not matched to a gene: 5. CDR3 length equals 15 residues. The CDR3 DNA reads as TGTGCCAGCACCCCGAGCGGGGGGGGCACAGATACGCAGTATTTT. Translating it yields CASTPSGGGTDTQYF.

J is TRBJ1-1 and V is TRBV7-9; 11 bases line up with TRBD1. This CDR3 has 17 residues. CDR1 SEHNR and CDR2 FQNEAQ come from the germline V gene (reference sequence). Losses at the gene ends were 5 bases for V and 4 bases for J; bases not matched to a gene: 12. DNA for the CDR3: TGTGCCAGCAGCAGGGGGGACAGGGGGACTTCTAGCACTGAAGCTTTCTTT. Protein sequence: CASSRGDRGTSSTEAFF.